Below, 17 T cell receptor beta chains from the same sample are listed, as sequenced in a study of T cell responses to AZD1222 COVID-19 vaccine. Some clones are missing from TCRdb's copy, which holds only in-frame ones; the method was immunoSEQ multiplex PCR. This sample yields 130,000 to 150,000 clones, of which around 92% are seen a single time; roughly 12% belongs to the top ten. The input for sequencing was peripheral blood, taken after recovery from COVID-19. The receptors were sampled from an adult who had recovered from COVID-19.

The chain uses TRBV10-1 and TRBJ2-7; 8 bases agree with TRBD2. Trimming took 3 bases from V and 6 from J; bases not matched to a gene: 7. This CDR3 contains 14 residues. Germline assignment: CDR1 WNHNN and CDR2 SYGVQD (reference sequence). The CDR3: CASSDSGLVGEQYF. CDR3 sequence (DNA): TGCGCCAGCAGTGACTCGGGACTAGTTGGCGAGCAGTACTTC.

V is TRBV28 and J is TRBJ1-4; possible D gene TRBD1, 5 bases. Germline V CDR1 and CDR2: MDHEN, SYDVKM. V shed 8 bases and J shed 3 bases, with 10 bases lying between them. The CDR3 has 13 amino acids. This CDR3 reads CASLPGSNEKLFF. The CDR3 nucleotides are TGTGCCAGCCTTCCAGGGTCTAATGAAAAACTGTTTTTT. The full variable domain, rest sourced from reference TRBV28 and TRBJ1-4, is DVKVTQSSRYLVKRTGEKVFLECVQDMDHENMFWYRQDPGLGLRLIYFSYDVKMKEKGDIPEGYSVSREKKERFSLILESASTNQTSMYLCASLPGSNEKLFFGSGTQLSVL.

This clone was seen a single time. The V and J genes are TRBV6-2 or TRBV6-3 and TRBJ2-3; D may be TRBD1 or TRBD2 (6 bases each). Trimming cost V 5 bases and J 1 base, with 16 bases left between them. The CDR3 has 16 amino acids. Germline lookup yields CDR1 MNHEY and CDR2 SVGEGT. In DNA, the CDR3 is TGTGCCAGCAGTCCCCTCGGGGGCGCTGGCACAGATACGCAGTATTTT. Its translation is CASSPLGGAGTDTQYF.

The rearrangement links TRBV19 to TRBJ2-1; D unclear. V was cut by 1 base and J by 12 bases, with 16 bases left in between. The CDR3 length is 14 residues. From germline, CDR1 is LNHDA and CDR2 SQIVND (reference sequence). The CDR3 region has the DNA TGTGCCAGTAGTATAGGGGCCAGTGGATACGGGCAGTTCTTC. It encodes CASSIGASGYGQFF.

The rearrangement joins TRBV7-9 to TRBJ2-1; 9 nucleotides agree with TRBD1. CDR1 and CDR2 (germline): SEHNR, FQNEAQ (reference sequence). The trim removed 6 bases at V and 4 bases at J, leaving 7 bases unmatched. CDR3 size: 15 residues. The CDR3 DNA reads TGTGCCAGCAGGGCGGGACAGGGTCGATACAATGAGCAGTTCTTC. This codes for CASRAGQGRYNEQFF. Supplemented by reference TRBV7-9 and TRBJ2-1, the full variable domain reads DTGVSQNPRHKITKRGQNVTFRCDPISEHNRLYWYRQTLGQGPEFLTYFQNEAQLEKSRLLSDRFSAERPKGSFSTLEIQRTEQGDSAMYLCASRAGQGRYNEQFFGPGTRLTVL.

This clone has only one observation. The gene calls are TRBV5-4 and TRBJ1-1; no clear D. The germline V and J ends were trimmed by 0 bases and 1 base, with 7 bases remaining between them. The CDR3 is 14 residues long. Germline CDR1 is SGHNT and CDR2 is YYREEE (reference sequence). The CDR3 DNA sequence: TGTGCCAGCAGCTTGGGCCAGACGAACACTGAAGCTTTCTTT. The encoded protein is CASSLGQTNTEAFF.

The table lists this clone with a count of one. The J gene is TRBJ2-7, the V gene TRBV5-1, with 11 bases identical to TRBD2. The CDR3 contains 16 residues. Germline trimming cut 1 base from V and 1 base from J; bases unmatched to any gene: 4. Germline CDR1 and CDR2: SGHRS and YFSETQ. The CDR3 sequence is CASSLLTSGKSYEQYF. The CDR3 nucleotides read TGCGCCAGCAGCTTGTTGACTAGCGGGAAGTCCTACGAGCAGTACTTC.

This clone occurred once. This chain connects TRBV6-1 to TRBJ1-2, with TRBD1 as a possible D gene (6 bases). The CDR3 is made up of 13 amino acids. V was trimmed by 3 bases and J by 8 bases, leaving 13 bases between them. CDR1 MNHNS and CDR2 SASEGT come from the germline V gene. CDR3 residues: CASSDRQVEGYTF. In DNA, the CDR3 is TGTGCCAGCAGTGACCGACAGGTGGAAGGCTACACCTTC.

The J gene is TRBJ2-7, the V gene TRBV25-1; D not certain. Trimming pared 9 bases from V and 0 bases from J, leaving 9 bases between. There are 12 residues in the CDR3. Germline CDR1 reads MGHDK; CDR2 reads SYGVNS. The CDR3 reads CASARFSYEQYF. In DNA form, the CDR3 reads TGTGCCAGTGCCAGGTTCTCCTACGAGCAGTACTTC.

The chain combines TRBV2 with TRBJ2-5, with D maybe TRBD2 (5 bases). V lost 8 bases and J 5 bases, leaving 6 bases between the germline ends. Germline-derived CDR1 and CDR2 are SNHLY and FYNNEI. This CDR3 contains 10 residues. This chain's CDR3 is CASGGETQYF. The CDR3 DNA is TGTGCCAGCGGCGGGGAGACCCAGTACTTC.

V gene TRBV18 combines with J gene TRBJ1-3; 7 bases align to TRBD1. The J segment lost 4 bases and the V segment lost 2 bases, leaving 8 bases of the junction unmatched. From germline, CDR1 is KGHSH and CDR2 LQKENI. This CDR3 is 16 amino acids long. In DNA form, the CDR3 reads TGTGCCAGCTCACCAGATGACAGGGTAGTCGGAAACACCATATATTTT. It encodes CASSPDDRVVGNTIYF.

This clone was observed a single time. The J gene is TRBJ2-2, the V gene TRBV24-1; 11 bases are a match to TRBD1. The CDR3 is 14 amino acids. Germline CDR1 is KGHDR and CDR2 is SFDVKD. V shed 7 bases, J shed 8 bases, and the junction held 5 bases outside the gene matches. The CDR3 loop is CATRRTGGSGELFF. In DNA form, the CDR3 reads TGTGCCACCAGGAGGACAGGGGGCTCAGGGGAGCTGTTTTTT.

The rearrangement uses TRBV5-4 and TRBJ2-3, with D unresolved. The ends were cut back, 3 bases at V and 4 bases at J, with 12 bases in the middle. Germline V lookup: CDR1 SGHNT, CDR2 YYREEE (reference sequence). The CDR3 length is 14 residues. This CDR3 is CASSSAFYSDTQYF. In nucleotides, the CDR3 is TGTGCCAGCAGCTCCGCCTTTTATTCAGATACGCAGTATTTT. Full variable domain (rest looked up from reference TRBV5-4 and TRBJ2-3): ETGVTQSPTHLIKTRGQQVTLRCSSQSGHNTVSWYQQALGQGPQFIFQYYREEENGRGNFPPRFSGLQFPNYSSELNVNALELDDSALYLCASSSAFYSDTQYFGPGTRLTVL.

The V call is TRBV3-1 (or the pseudogene TRBV3-2), the J call TRBJ1-4, with a weak D call TRBD1 (5 bases). The germline V gene has CDR1 LGHDT and CDR2 YNNKEL (reference sequence). Trimming removed 3 bases from V and 8 bases from J, with 13 bases in between. The CDR3 runs to 14 residues. The CDR3 region is CASSQGRVEEKLFF. The CDR3 DNA reads as TGTGCCAGCAGCCAGGGACGTGTCGAAGAAAAACTGTTTTTT.

V is TRBV5-1 and J is TRBJ1-3; D is unclear. Trimming removed 0 bases at V and 0 bases at J, with 10 bases between. CDR1 is SGHRS, CDR2 YFSETQ, per germline. There are 16 residues in the CDR3. The DNA for the CDR3 is TGCGCCAGCAGCTTGGCCGGTGAGAGCTCTGGAAACACCATATATTTT. Amino acids: CASSLAGESSGNTIYF.

This clone was observed a few times. The V and J genes are TRBV5-1 and TRBJ1-5; 9 nucleotides agree with TRBD1. Germline V CDR1 and CDR2: SGHRS, YFSETQ. The CDR3 consists of 17 residues. Losses at the gene ends were 4 bases for V and 0 bases for J; bases not matched to a gene: 8. The CDR3 DNA is TGCGCCAGCAGCCAACCGGACAGGGGTTATAGCAATCAGCCCCAGCATTTT. Protein product: CASSQPDRGYSNQPQHF.

This chain connects TRBV7-3 to TRBJ2-5; 14 bases fit TRBD2. V lost 0 bases to trimming and J lost 2 bases; unmatched junction nucleotides: 8. The CDR3 totals 19 residues. In germline, CDR1 is SGHTA, CDR2 FQGTGA. This CDR3 reads CASSLTGLAGVPGQETQYF. In DNA, the CDR3 is TGTGCCAGCAGCTTAACGGGACTAGCGGGAGTCCCGGGGCAAGAGACCCAGTACTTC.